Here is one T cell receptor beta chain with its context. The antigen is undetermined. The naive CD8 fraction comprised CD45RO-negative cells positively selected for CCR7 and excluded terminally differentiated effector memory CD45RA+ cells. Deep was the level used in running the assay. Sequencing used immunoSEQ multiplex PCR; TCRdb keeps in-frame clones, though not all of them. The sample lists about 580,000 clones; roughly 98% were seen once. The sample originates from a study of shared clonotypes between healthy human individuals. General study points: Approximately 5% of naive CD4 clonotypes were shared across a handful of donors.

V lost 6 bases and J lost 0, with 12 bases in between. CDR1 is MGHRA and CDR2 is YSYEKL in the germline V gene. CDR3 length: 16 amino acids. Specimen: naive CD8+ T cells sorted from blood. The chain is built from TRBV4-1 and TRBJ2-6, with D possibly being TRBD2 (5 bases). The source of this sequence is a man aged 30 to 45 in good health. The chain's CDR3 is CASSGMRDSGANVLTF. CDR3 nucleotides: TGCGCCAGCAGTGGGATGAGGGACTCTGGGGCCAACGTCCTGACTTTC.